The rows below give T cell receptor beta chains drawn from one sample of a study of chemoradiotherapy in HPV16-positive cancers. Assay used: immunoSEQ multiplex PCR; TCRdb lists only in-frame clones, some missing. The sample holds approximately 1,300 clones; less than 85% are singletons and the top ten take approximately 15%. The input for sequencing was tumor tissue, taken from a patient who underwent chemoradiotherapy. Every receptor here comes from a human donor with HPV-associated anogenital cancer. CDR3s leave out the opening cysteine and the closing phenylalanine or tryptophan. Each record gives: V gene, CDR3 protein.

TRBV5-4 | ASSERFTDTQY
TRBV6-1 | ASSLGGNNYGYT
TRBV19 | ASKTGTFYGYT
TRBV6-6 | ASSTNYRGAGYEQY
TRBV10-2 | ASRPPRLAGYNEQF
TRBV10-3 | AMTRDMNTEAF
TRBV7-6 | ASSLATGNEQY
TRBV9 | ASSVGANSIQYEQF
TRBV9 | ASSVGPEGEQY
TRBV18 | ASSPLHEQF
TRBV4-1 | ASSRRASSYNEQF
TRBV2 | ASRDLGRKNTGELF
TRBV10-1 | ASSESSGSTDTQY
TRBV5-6 | ASSPVGAIYEQY
TRBV7-3 | ASSLGTGVQETQY
TRBV9 | ASSDGLAGVGETQY
TRBV6-5 | ASSRTGGKNQPQH
TRBV19 | ASARPGLSSYNEQF
TRBV7-3 | ASSHRGAGGEGETQY
TRBV6-1 | ASSDGGLGSYEQY
TRBV20-1 | SANYGYEQY
TRBV20-1 | SGLSSYEQY
TRBV5-4 | ASSLGTPTGELF
TRBV5-4 | ASSHAWIFSYEQY
TRBV4-3 | ASSKEGTSGADTQY
TRBV4-1 | ASSQDSLGGVNTEAF
TRBV5-3 | ARSPRPGPHSGNTIY
TRBV28 | ASSPHWALGEQF
TRBV7-3 | ASSLKGGQTQY
TRBV28 | ASSLLVGAFGEQY
TRBV12-2 | ASRFTDTSGSYEQY
TRBV7-9 | ASSLAGAGVFEQY
TRBV9 | ASSPRTATNEKLF
TRBV7-8 | ASSLGDRGSNQPQH
TRBV9 | ASSVDFRSYEQY
TRBV5-1 | ASSLDGTQPTYEQY
TRBV5-3 | ARSPDATGANTEAF
TRBV15 | ATSRDPGYTGELF
TRBV6-1 | ASSDRGQVVDTQY
TRBV7-6 | ASSLGGGPTDTQY
TRBV28 | ASTFSGTGSGNTIY
TRBV28 | ASSRLASNTGELF
TRBV7-2 | ASSLGQNSEAF
TRBV16 | ASSQLAPSGVPEAF
TRBV6-5 | ASSLGSNEKLF
TRBV11-3 | ASSLGLAGGNTGELF